This TCR beta chain was profiled in a study of shared clonotypes between healthy human individuals. Study findings and constraints: It was only blood that was sampled, and tissue repertoires likely differ.

Deep-level assay runs were performed. Produced via immunoSEQ multiplex PCR; TCRdb's table is partial and in-frame only. The sample records approximately 500,000 clones, more than 65% being singletons. About this clone: No antigen is known for it.

The length of the CDR3 is 15 residues. Per germline, CDR1 SGDLS and CDR2 YYNGEE. V lost 3 bases to trimming and J lost 5 bases; unmatched junction nucleotides: 4. For genomic DNA, unsorted samples relied on about 90 million PBMCs. The chain joins TRBV9 to TRBJ2-7; 14 positions match TRBD2. Sample: PBMCs. The clonotype was recovered from a woman in her 40s in good health. Some clones in this sample may be carry-over from other donors' samples. The CDR3 DNA follows: TGTGCCAGCAGCGGACTAGCGGGAGGGCTCGACGAGCAGTACTTC. Translating gives CASSGLAGGLDEQYF. Looking up the rest from reference TRBV9 and TRBJ2-7 gives the full variable domain: DSGVTQTPKHLITATGQRVTLRCSPRSGDLSVYWYQQSLDQGLQFLIQYYNGEERAKGNILERFSAQQFPDLHSELNLSSLELGDSALYFCASSGLAGGLDEQYFGPGTRLTVT.